The 31 T cell receptor beta chains presented below share a single source sample, sequenced in a study of blood T cells in healthy people across ages. Combining a sample-barcoded 5' primer with a J-beta primer mix, a second PCR ran for 7 to 11 cycles. TCRdb called the 5' RACE reads again in MiXCR, with one record for every CDR3 protein. Seen here are some 850,000 distinct CDR3 sequences, 20% to 30% observed once, and the top ten hold about 3%. This sample also appeared in a second study, on T cells of mothers and their children.

The sample taken for sequencing was blood. The receptors were sampled from a boy younger than 18 in good health.

The V and J genes are TRBV6-5 and TRBJ2-5; D tentatively reads TRBD1 or TRBD2 (5 bases each). Germline-derived CDR1 and CDR2 are MNHEY and SVGAGI. This CDR3 has 13 residues. V gave up 5 bases and J gave up 4 bases, with 11 bases separating them. CDR3 residues: CASSAGTRETQYF. The CDR3 DNA is TGTGCCAGCAGTGCCGGGACCCGAGAGACCCAGTACTTC.

The chain recombines TRBV12-3 or TRBV12-4 with TRBJ1-2, with D perhaps matching TRBD1 (5 bases). The CDR3 extends over 16 amino acids. V was shortened by 6 bases and J by 4 bases, with 21 bases between the two germline ends. This chain's CDR3 is CASSPLVPPRGYGYTF. CDR3 nucleotide sequence: TGTGCCAGCAGCCCCCTCGTCCCGCCGAGGGGCTATGGCTACACCTTC.

This clonotype was observed a few times. The rearrangement joins TRBV12-3 or TRBV12-4 to TRBJ2-7, with D perhaps TRBD1 or TRBD2 (5 bases each). The V and J ends lost 5 bases and 3 bases respectively, with 17 bases between them. The CDR3 sequence is 15 residues long. CDR3 protein: CASSPGTPEFYEQYF. CDR3 nucleotides: TGTGCCAGCAGTCCCGGGACCCCTGAGTTCTACGAGCAGTACTTC.

The sample holds a few counts of this clonotype. V usage is TRBV7-6 and J usage is TRBJ1-5; D might be TRBD1 (5 bases). The CDR3 totals 13 residues. The V gene's germline CDR1 is SGHVS and CDR2 FNYEAQ. The V end lost 5 bases, the J end lost 9 bases, and 14 bases lay between the germline ends. The CDR3 here is CASSPRGGGPQHF. Here the CDR3 DNA reads TGTGCCAGCAGCCCTAGAGGCGGGGGGCCCCAGCATTTT.

The gene calls are TRBV15 and TRBJ2-4, with 7 bases identical to TRBD2. CDR1 is LNHNV and CDR2 is YYDKDF in the germline V gene (reference sequence). This CDR3 contains 14 residues. Unmatched junction bases numbered 7, after V lost 3 bases and J lost 8 bases. DNA for the CDR3: TGTGCCACCAGCAGGGACGGGGGGAGGTACATTCAGTACTTC. Its protein is CATSRDGGRYIQYF.

The rearrangement uses TRBV2 and TRBJ2-1; D call uncertain. The J call may be incorrect, as the DNA end agrees better with TRBJ2-7. The CDR3 has 12 residues. Germline V gene lookup returns CDR1 SNHLY and CDR2 FYNNEI. The CDR3 protein is CASSQQNYEQYF. The CDR3 DNA is TGTGCCAGCAGTCAACAAAACTACGAGCAGTACTTC.

CDR3 sequence: CASSLRKSDEQFF. The CDR3 DNA reads as TGCGCCAGCAGCTTAAGGAAAAGCGATGAGCAGTTCTTC. The V and J genes are TRBV5-1 and TRBJ2-1; D is ambiguous. The CDR3 runs to 13 residues. CDR1 and CDR2 from the germline V gene are SGHRS and YFSETQ. With 2 bases removed from V and 8 bases from J, the gap between germline ends came to 11 bases.

The chain has TRBV4-2 and TRBJ2-3; D might be TRBD1 (6 bases). CDR1 LGHNA and CDR2 YNFKEQ come from the germline V gene. CDR3 length: 15 amino acids. The V and J ends lost 0 bases and 0 bases respectively, with 7 bases between them. In DNA, the CDR3 is TGTGCCAGCAGCCAAGACGGACAGAGCACAGATACGCAGTATTTT. Its translation: CASSQDGQSTDTQYF.

The chain links TRBV27 to TRBJ1-2; 7 bases are a match to TRBD1. The CDR3 is 14 amino acids. Trimming cost V 2 bases and J 4 bases; bases outside gene matches: 4. Germline V gene lookup returns CDR1 MNHEY and CDR2 SMNVEV (reference sequence). The CDR3 sequence is CASSLTGTVYGYTF. In nucleotides, the CDR3 is TGTGCCAGCAGTTTAACCGGGACAGTCTATGGCTACACCTTC.

The rearrangement uses TRBV24-1 and TRBJ2-5, with a tentative D call TRBD1 (6 bases). TRBJ2-1 explains the end of the DNA better; the J call may be wrong. The length of the CDR3 is 16 residues. CDR1 and CDR2 (germline): KGHDR, SFDVKD. CDR3 sequence (DNA): TGTGCCACCAGTGACCCCACAGGGACCCCTTGGAATGAGCAGTTCTTC. This translates into CATSDPTGTPWNEQFF.

The chain links TRBV5-4 to TRBJ1-4; D possibly corresponds to TRBD1 (5 bases). Germline CDR1 SGHNT, CDR2 YYREEE (reference sequence). Between the trimmed V and J ends, which lost 4 bases and 5 bases, there was a span of 18 bases. The CDR3 totals 16 residues. DNA of the CDR3: TGTGCCAGCAGCCGAACACCCGATGGGGGGAATGAAAAACTGTTTTTT. Translation: CASSRTPDGGNEKLFF. Full variable domain (remainder filled in from reference TRBV5-4 and TRBJ1-4): ETGVTQSPTHLIKTRGQQVTLRCSSQSGHNTVSWYQQALGQGPQFIFQYYREEENGRGNFPPRFSGLQFPNYSSELNVNALELDDSALYLCASSRTPDGGNEKLFFGSGTQLSVL.

The chain couples TRBV7-3 to TRBJ2-2; 8 bases are a match to TRBD2. The CDR3 contains 15 residues. The trim removed 4 bases at V and 4 bases at J, leaving 5 bases unmatched. Germline CDR1 SGHTA, CDR2 FQGTGA. CDR3 protein: CASSSRGGPTGELFF. For the CDR3, the DNA is TGTGCCAGCAGCTCCCGGGGGGGCCCCACCGGGGAGCTGTTTTTT.

This clonotype has just a few counts. The chain joins TRBV11-2 to TRBJ2-7, with 7 bases that match TRBD1. Germline CDR1 and CDR2: SGHAT and FQNNGV. There are 15 residues in the CDR3. V shed 5 bases, J shed 3 bases, and the junction held 10 bases outside the gene matches. The chain's CDR3 is CASSPLRDRVYEQYF. CDR3 DNA: TGTGCCAGCAGCCCCTTAAGAGACAGGGTCTACGAGCAGTACTTC.

The rearrangement uses TRBV30 and TRBJ2-5; the match to TRBD2 covers 7 bases. The better agreement between TRBJ2-1 and the DNA end casts doubt on the J call. The CDR3 runs 14 residues. The germline CDR1 and CDR2 sequences are GTSNPN and SVGIG (reference sequence). CDR3 in amino acids: CAWSVGLAVPEQFF. The CDR3 coding sequence is TGTGCCTGGAGTGTAGGGCTAGCGGTGCCTGAGCAGTTCTTC.

This clonotype was counted a few times. The chain is built from TRBV5-5 and TRBJ1-5; no clear D gene. Germline V gene data show CDR1 as SGHKS and CDR2 as YYEKEE (reference sequence). The CDR3 spans 13 residues. V lost 2 bases to trimming and J lost 4 bases, with 7 bases between them. The CDR3 spells CASSFKINQPQHF. DNA of the CDR3: TGTGCCAGCAGCTTCAAAATAAATCAGCCCCAGCATTTT. The full variable domain, completed using reference TRBV5-5 and TRBJ1-5, is DAGVTQSPTHLIKTRGQQVTLRCSPISGHKSVSWYQQVLGQGPQFIFQYYEKEERGRGNFPDRFSARQFPNYSSELNVNALLLGDSALYLCASSFKINQPQHFGDGTRLSIL.

The CDR3 reads CASSSSGTGVPYEQYV. The DNA of the CDR3 is TGTGCCAGCAGCTCTTCCGGGACAGGGGTCCCCTACGAGCAGTACGTC. This chain joins TRBV7-4 and TRBJ2-1; 10 bases line up with TRBD1. TRBJ2-7 explains the end of the DNA better; the J call may be wrong. CDR3 size: 16 residues. Germline CDR1 reads SGHVT; CDR2 reads SQSDAQ.

This rearrangement joins TRBV18 to TRBJ1-6; D is unresolved. Trimming stripped 3 bases from V and 6 bases from J, with 9 bases between. The CDR3 sequence is 14 residues long. The germline gives CDR1 KGHSH, CDR2 LQKENI. CDR3 sequence: CASSPRPANSPLHF. The CDR3, as DNA: TGTGCCAGCTCACCGCGGCCTGCTAATTCACCCCTCCACTTT.

This chain connects TRBV10-3 to TRBJ1-2; the D gene is possibly TRBD1 (6 bases). Trimming removed 0 bases at V and 10 bases at J, with 21 bases between. The CDR3 consists of 16 residues. Germline V gene sequence: CDR1 ENHRY, CDR2 SYGVKD. CDR3 region: CAISESGGPLSLDYTF. The CDR3 nucleotides are TGTGCCATCAGTGAGTCCGGGGGGCCCCTGTCTCTAGACTACACCTTC.

This rearrangement joins TRBV6-6 to TRBJ2-5, with 10 bases aligning to TRBD1. Germline V gives CDR1 MNHNY, CDR2 SVGAGI (reference sequence). The CDR3 length is 16 residues. The trim removed 5 bases at V and 5 bases at J, leaving 11 bases unmatched. The CDR3 is CASSREDRGVKETQYF. In DNA form, the CDR3 reads TGTGCCAGCAGTAGGGAGGACAGGGGGGTAAAGGAGACCCAGTACTTC.

There are a few counts of this clonotype. One end of the junction does not line up with germline, which may come from a read error. This sequence joins TRBV13 and TRBJ2-5, with D perhaps matching TRBD1 or TRBD2 (6 bases each). The germline V gene has CDR1 PRHDT and CDR2 FYEKMQ (reference sequence). The CDR3 sequence is 15 residues long. CDR3 sequence reads: CASMGGGMRPETQYF. CDR3 nucleotides: TGTGCTAGCATGGGGGGCGGTATGAGGCCAGAGACCCAGTACTTC.

The chain links TRBV12-3 or TRBV12-4 to TRBJ2-2; possibly TRBD2 for D (5 bases). The CDR3 sequence is 15 residues long. The V gene lost 6 bases and the J gene lost 2 bases, with 13 bases spanning the gap. The CDR3 loop reads CASRRDRKNTGELFF. The CDR3 DNA reads as TGTGCCAGCAGACGGGATCGGAAAAACACCGGGGAGCTGTTTTTT.

This chain joins TRBV5-6 and TRBJ1-4, with 11 bases aligning to TRBD1. The CDR3 sequence is 16 residues long. Germline V gene sequence: CDR1 SGHDT, CDR2 YYEEEE. With V trimmed by 5 bases and J by 5 bases, 8 bases remained unmatched. The CDR3 region is CASRPEGTGGNEKLFF. The CDR3 DNA reads as TGTGCCAGCAGACCGGAGGGGACAGGGGGGAATGAAAAACTGTTTTTT.

V gene TRBV7-9 combines with J gene TRBJ2-1, with 7 nucleotides matching TRBD1. The CDR3 consists of 15 residues. Germline V lookup: CDR1 SEHNR, CDR2 FQNEAQ (reference sequence). Losses at the gene ends were 1 base for V and 3 bases for J; bases not matched to a gene: 3. The CDR3 nucleotides are TGTGCCAGCAGCTTAGATGGGACAGTCTACAATGAGCAGTTCTTC. Protein product: CASSLDGTVYNEQFF.

This clonotype turned up a few times. The chain recombines TRBV20-1 with TRBJ2-6; tentative D call: TRBD2 (6 bases). Trimming left V 2 bases short and J 0 bases short, with 8 bases between. The CDR3 extends over 15 amino acids. The germline CDR1 and CDR2 sequences are DFQATT and SNEGSKA (reference sequence). CDR3 sequence (DNA): TGCAGTGCTAGACGGGGGTACTCTGGGGCCAACGTCCTGACTTTC. Protein: CSARRGYSGANVLTF.

This clonotype has a handful of counts. The chain combines TRBV12-5 with TRBJ2-4; TRBD2 might be the D (6 bases). This CDR3 spans 16 amino acids. Germline CDR1 is LGHNT and CDR2 is FRNRAP. Trimming stripped 0 bases from V and 7 bases from J, with 16 bases between. The CDR3 DNA follows: TGTGCTAGTGGTTTGGTACTCGCGGGGCGATGGAACATTCAGTACTTC. The encoded protein is CASGLVLAGRWNIQYF.

On this clonotype: This clone may be a read error of a much larger clone one base away. V usage is TRBV29-1 and J usage is TRBJ2-1, with D tentatively TRBD1 (6 bases). The closer fit of TRBJ2-5 to the DNA end suggests the J call may be wrong. This CDR3 spans 12 amino acids. The germline V gene encodes CDR1 SQVTM and CDR2 ANQGSEA. In nucleotides, the CDR3 is TGCAGCGTTCAAAAGGGGGAAGAGACCCAGTACTTC. Amino acids: CSVQKGEETQYF.

This chain joins TRBV6-5 and TRBJ2-2; the D is unclear. This CDR3 comprises 15 residues. V was clipped by 6 bases and J by 0 bases, with 11 bases between them. Per germline, CDR1 MNHEY and CDR2 SVGAGI. This chain's CDR3 is CASRYGATNTGELFF. DNA of the CDR3: TGTGCCAGCAGATACGGAGCGACGAACACCGGGGAGCTGTTTTTT.

The sample holds a few counts of this clonotype. The chain has TRBV7-4 and TRBJ2-1, with D perhaps matching TRBD2 (6 bases). The CDR3 totals 16 residues. Trimming cost V 4 bases and J 6 bases, with 19 bases left between them. Germline V gene data show CDR1 as SGHVT and CDR2 as SQSDAQ. The CDR3 loop is CASSSEGPAGSNEQFF. CDR3 bases: TGTGCCAGCAGCTCGGAGGGGCCCGCGGGGTCCAATGAGCAGTTCTTC.

The chain links TRBV7-9 to TRBJ1-5; a possible D gene is TRBD1 (5 bases). CDR3 length: 15 residues. The germline gives CDR1 SEHNR, CDR2 FQNEAQ (reference sequence). Trimming took off 4 bases at V and 0 bases at J, with 10 bases between the two ends. CDR3 sequence reads: CASSSGRTSNQPQHF. The CDR3, as DNA: TGTGCCAGCAGCTCGGGACGGACTAGCAATCAGCCCCAGCATTTT.

The chain has TRBV12-3 or TRBV12-4 and TRBJ2-1, with 8 bases that match TRBD1. This CDR3 region has 13 residues. The ends lost 2 bases at V and 14 bases at J; junction bases unmatched: 8. The CDR3 sequence: CASSLPGTGPKFF. The CDR3 region has the DNA TGTGCCAGCAGTTTACCGGGGACAGGTCCTAAGTTCTTC.

This clonotype was counted between two and nine times. The rearrangement links TRBV7-3 to TRBJ2-1, with D unresolved. Germline CDR1 reads SGHTA; CDR2 reads FQGTGA. The V end was cut by 3 bases, the J end by 8 bases, with 14 bases between. CDR3 length equals 14 residues. In DNA, the CDR3 is TGTGCCAGCAGCTTTTCGGCAAAGATCGATGAGCAGTTCTTC. The encoded protein is CASSFSAKIDEQFF.